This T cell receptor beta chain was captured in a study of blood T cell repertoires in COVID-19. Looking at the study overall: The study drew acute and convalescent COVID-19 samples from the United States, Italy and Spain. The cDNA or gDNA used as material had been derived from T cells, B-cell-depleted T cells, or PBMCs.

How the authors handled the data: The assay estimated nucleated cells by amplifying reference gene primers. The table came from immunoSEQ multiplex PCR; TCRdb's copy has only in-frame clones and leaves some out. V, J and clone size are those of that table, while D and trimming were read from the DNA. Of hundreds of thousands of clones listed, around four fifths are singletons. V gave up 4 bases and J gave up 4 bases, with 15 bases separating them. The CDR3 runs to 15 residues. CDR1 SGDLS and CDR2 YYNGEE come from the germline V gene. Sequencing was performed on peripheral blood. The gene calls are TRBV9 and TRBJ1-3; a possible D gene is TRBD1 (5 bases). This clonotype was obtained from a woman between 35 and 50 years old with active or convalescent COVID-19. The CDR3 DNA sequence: TGTGCCAGCAGCACCGGGTCAGGGTACGGAAACACCATATATTTT. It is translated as CASSTGSGYGNTIYF.